Listed below are T cell receptor beta chains from one sample, sequenced in a study of cytomegalovirus exposure and HLA in healthy donors. The protocol was immunoSEQ multiplex PCR, while the TCRdb copy is restricted to in-frame clones and leaves out a portion. The sample includes approximately 60,000 clones. The sample taken for sequencing was PBMCs. Source of these receptors: a young man in good health and CMV-seropositive. Each CDR3 is given with its conserved first and last residue. The order of the fields is J gene, V gene, D gene, CDR3 protein, CDR3 DNA. The D gene is left open where the match is weak.

TRBJ2-2	TRBV19	TRBD2	CASSNPGGTGELFF	TGTGCCAGTAGTAACCCGGGAGGTACCGGGGAGCTGTTTTTT
TRBJ2-7	TRBV5-8	NA	CASSFIGENYEQYF	TGTGCCAGCAGCTTTATCGGGGAAAACTACGAGCAGTACTTC
TRBJ2-7	TRBV30	NA	CAWSVRTYEQYF	TGTGCCTGGAGTGTACGGACTTACGAGCAGTACTTC
TRBJ2-7	TRBV7-2	TRBD2	CASSGSGQPSAYEQYF	TGTGCCAGCAGCGGTAGCGGGCAGCCGAGCGCCTACGAGCAGTACTTC
TRBJ2-2	TRBV5-1	NA	CASRGEEEFAGELFF	TGCGCCAGCAGGGGGGAGGAAGAGTTTGCCGGGGAGCTGTTTTTT
TRBJ1-1	TRBV6-1	NA	CASSEALGRSLF	TGTGCCAGCAGTGAAGCGCTCGGTAGAAGTCTATTT
TRBJ2-7	TRBV6-5	TRBD2	CASSYLVEGLHEQYF	TGTGCCAGCAGTTACTTGGTGGAGGGACTACACGAGCAGTACTTC
TRBJ2-3	TRBV7-3	TRBD1	CASSPKGPQGADTQYF	TGTGCCAGCAGCCCAAAGGGACCACAGGGGGCAGATACGCAGTATTTT
TRBJ1-4	TRBV19	NA	CASSVGTQGEKLFF	TGTGCCAGTAGTGTCGGGACACAAGGAGAAAAACTGTTTTTT
TRBJ2-7	TRBV30	NA	CACSDTSYEQYF	TGTGCCTGTTCGGACACATCCTACGAGCAGTACTTC
TRBJ1-5	TRBV28	NA	CASSFLGPQHF	TGTGCCAGCAGTTTCCTAGGGCCCCAGCATTTT
TRBJ2-1	TRBV23-1	TRBD2	CASSQSTSGRYNEQFF	TGCGCCAGCAGTCAATCGACTAGCGGGAGGTACAATGAGCAGTTCTTC
TRBJ1-4	TRBV5-1	NA	CASSFRGANEKLFF	TGCGCCAGCAGCTTTCGGGGGGCTAATGAAAAACTGTTTTTT
TRBJ2-6	TRBV25-1	TRBD1	CASSVRGGPGANVLTF	TGTGCCAGCAGTGTCCGAGGGGGCCCTGGGGCCAACGTCCTGACTTTC
TRBJ2-1	TRBV7-3	NA	CASSPTVSDNEQFF	TGTGCCAGCAGCCCGACAGTCTCCGACAATGAGCAGTTCTTC
TRBJ2-5	TRBV6-1	TRBD1	CASKNGYRGTQYF	TGTGCCAGCAAAAACGGCTACAGGGGGACCCAGTACTTC
TRBJ2-7	TRBV2	NA	CASSEVRRRDKYEQYF	TGTGCCAGCAGTGAAGTCCGGCGCAGGGACAAGTACGAGCAGTACTTC
TRBJ1-6	TRBV14	NA	CASSQQGPYNSPLHF	TGTGCCAGCAGCCAACAGGGGCCCTATAATTCACCCCTCCACTTT
TRBJ2-3	TRBV6-1	TRBD1	CASSPGTGPDTQYF	TGTGCCAGCAGTCCCGGGACAGGGCCAGATACGCAGTATTTT
TRBJ1-2	TRBV7-9	TRBD1	CASSLGGTRDRGDGYTF	TGTGCCAGCAGCTTAGGGGGTACTCGGGACAGGGGAGACGGCTACACCTTC
TRBJ1-2	TRBV7-9	NA	CASSLGHLYGYTF	TGTGCCAGCAGCTTGGGACACCTCTATGGCTACACCTTC
TRBJ2-7	TRBV2	NA	CASSVDVDRSYEQYF	TGTGCCAGCAGTGTTGATGTTGACAGGAGCTACGAGCAGTACTTC
TRBJ2-7	TRBV13	TRBD1	CASSTTGGSEQYF	TGTGCCAGCAGCACCACAGGGGGCAGCGAGCAGTACTTC
TRBJ2-1	TRBV7-6	TRBD2	CASSRTSETYNEQFF	TGTGCCAGCAGCCGGACTAGCGAGACCTACAATGAGCAGTTCTTC
TRBJ2-1	TRBV30	NA	CAWSPDRPLYNEQFF	TGTGCCTGGAGTCCTGACAGGCCCCTCTACAATGAGCAGTTCTTC
TRBJ2-1	TRBV7-9	NA	CASSLGSRGAYNEQFF	TGTGCCAGCAGCTTAGGATCCAGGGGGGCCTACAATGAGCAGTTCTTC
TRBJ1-5	TRBV6-5	TRBD1	CASRQGVGNQPQHF	TGTGCCAGCAGGCAGGGGGTTGGCAATCAGCCCCAGCATTTT
TRBJ2-1	TRBV6-5	NA	CASSPRGSLDEQFF	TGTGCCAGCAGCCCCAGGGGTAGCCTGGATGAGCAGTTCTTC
TRBJ1-6	TRBV4-1	NA	CASSQDPLREYNSPLHF	TGCGCCAGCAGCCAAGACCCCCTTAGGGAGTATAATTCACCCCTCCACTTT
TRBJ1-2	TRBV5-1	TRBD1	CASSLGDRVYGYTF	TGCGCCAGCAGCTTGGGGGACAGGGTCTATGGCTACACCTTC
TRBJ2-5	TRBV19	TRBD1	CASSIGTGAVETQYF	TGTGCCAGTAGTATAGGTACAGGGGCGGTAGAGACCCAGTACTTC
TRBJ2-1	TRBV7-9	NA	CASSPPPNEQFF	TGTGCCAGCAGCCCTCCCCCCAATGAGCAGTTCTTC
TRBJ2-7	TRBV6-1	NA	CASSSRDTDEQYF	TGTGCCAGCAGCTCCCGGGACACCGACGAGCAGTACTTC
TRBJ1-5	TRBV9	NA	CASSVSSSNQHQHF	TGTGCCAGCAGCGTATCCAGTAGCAATCAGCACCAGCATTTT
TRBJ1-4	TRBV5-1	TRBD1	CASSPRQGLDVEKLFF	TGCGCCAGCAGCCCGAGACAGGGCCTCGACGTTGAAAAACTGTTTTTT
TRBJ2-1	TRBV7-9	NA	CASRPGHPNNEQFF	TGTGCCAGCAGACCGGGACACCCAAACAATGAGCAGTTCTTC
TRBJ2-3	TRBV5-1	NA	CASSSQGEGGPDTQYF	TGCGCCAGCAGCTCACAGGGGGAGGGAGGTCCAGATACGCAGTATTTT
TRBJ2-7	TRBV4-1	NA	CASSQGKRGLSEVDPYEQYF	TGCGCCAGCAGCCAAGGGAAAAGGGGCCTGTCTGAAGTAGATCCCTACGAGCAGTACTTC
TRBJ2-1	TRBV7-9	TRBD2	CASSLMASGGYEQFF	TGTGCCAGCAGCTTAATGGCTAGCGGGGGGTATGAGCAGTTCTTC
TRBJ2-3	TRBV5-4	TRBD1	CASSHANRDRDGYF	TGTGCCAGCAGCCACGCGAACCGGGACAGGGATGGGTATTTT
TRBJ2-7	TRBV25-1	TRBD2	CASSEFGSGGAYEQYF	TGTGCCAGCAGTGAATTTGGTAGCGGGGGGGCCTACGAGCAGTACTTC
TRBJ2-5	TRBV5-6	TRBD1	CASSLRTGALETQYF	TGTGCCAGCAGCCTCCGGACAGGTGCGTTGGAGACCCAGTACTTC
TRBJ1-5	TRBV7-8	NA	CASSLVHNNQPQHF	TGTGCCAGCAGCTTAGTGCACAACAATCAGCCCCAGCATTTT
TRBJ2-5	TRBV6-6	TRBD2	CASSSGGGQETQYF	TGTGCCAGCAGTTCGGGGGGAGGCCAAGAGACCCAGTACTTC
TRBJ1-1	TRBV9	NA	CASSVLPGTSPGEGTEAFF	TGTGCCAGCAGCGTACTTCCAGGGACTTCCCCGGGAGAAGGAACTGAAGCTTTCTTT
TRBJ1-2	TRBV5-1	NA	CASSKEQGLDGYTF	TGCGCCAGCAGCAAGGAACAGGGATTGGATGGCTACACCTTC
TRBJ2-5	TRBV19	NA	CASSRGAQETQYF	TGTGCCAGTAGTCGGGGGGCCCAAGAGACCCAGTACTTC
TRBJ2-7	TRBV6-1	NA	CASSEAWGGRARLSARYEQYF	TGTGCCAGCAGTGAAGCTTGGGGGGGCAGGGCCCGCTTAAGTGCCCGTTACGAGCAGTACTTC
TRBJ1-2	TRBV13	TRBD1	CASSHYIQGLYGYTF	TGTGCCAGCAGCCATTATATACAGGGGCTCTATGGCTACACCTTC
TRBJ1-5	TRBV6-1	NA	CASSEYGQDQPQHF	TGTGCCAGCAGTGAATATGGGCAAGATCAGCCCCAGCATTTT
TRBJ2-7	TRBV15	TRBD2	CATSRALAGSYEQYF	TGTGCCACCAGCAGAGCCCTAGCGGGCTCCTACGAGCAGTACTTC
TRBJ2-1	TRBV7-3	NA	CASSLSGESPYNEQFF	TGTGCCAGCAGCTTAAGCGGGGAATCACCCTACAATGAGCAGTTCTTC